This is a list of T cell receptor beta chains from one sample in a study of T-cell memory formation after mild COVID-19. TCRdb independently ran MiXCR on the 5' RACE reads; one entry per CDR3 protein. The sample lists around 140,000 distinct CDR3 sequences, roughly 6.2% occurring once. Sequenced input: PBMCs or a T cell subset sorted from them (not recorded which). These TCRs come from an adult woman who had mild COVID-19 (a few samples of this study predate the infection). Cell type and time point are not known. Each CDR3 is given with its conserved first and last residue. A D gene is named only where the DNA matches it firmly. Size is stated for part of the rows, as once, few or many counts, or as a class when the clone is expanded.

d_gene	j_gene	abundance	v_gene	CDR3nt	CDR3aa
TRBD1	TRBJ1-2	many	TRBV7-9	TGTGCCAGCAGCTTAAAGGAGGGACAGGGGTATGGCTACACCTTC	CASSLKEGQGYGYTF
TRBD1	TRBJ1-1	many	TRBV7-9	TGTGCCAGCAGCCTCGCCTCCGGACAGGCGGACACTGAAGCTTTCTTT	CASSLASGQADTEAFF
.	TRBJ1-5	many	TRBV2	TGTGCCAGCAGTCGAGAGGGGAATCAGCCCCAGCATTTT	CASSREGNQPQHF
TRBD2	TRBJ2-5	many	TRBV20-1	TGCAGTCGGCCAGGGACTAGCGGCTCTGGAGGGACCCAGTACTTC	CSRPGTSGSGGTQYF
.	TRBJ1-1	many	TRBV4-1	TGCGCCAGCAGCCAACCAGCGCGCGCGGCAGGGCGCACTGAAGCTTTCTTT	CASSQPARAAGRTEAFF
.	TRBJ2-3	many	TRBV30	TGTGCCTGGAGTCCGGTTTGGACTACGCAGTATTTT	CAWSPVWTTQYF
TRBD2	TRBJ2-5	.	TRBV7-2	TGTGCCAGCAGCATGACTCCCGCGGCGGGGGTGGAGACCCAGTACTTC	CASSMTPAAGVETQYF
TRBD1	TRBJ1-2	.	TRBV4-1	TGCGCCAGCAGCCGACAGGGGTGGGACTATGGCTACACCTTC	CASSRQGWDYGYTF
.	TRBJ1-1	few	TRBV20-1	TGCAGTGCTAGTAGTCAGGTCGGCGCTGAAGCTTTCTTT	CSASSQVGAEAFF
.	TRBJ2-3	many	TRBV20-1	TGCAGTGCTGCAAGAGTTGGGACAGATACGCAGTATTTT	CSAARVGTDTQYF
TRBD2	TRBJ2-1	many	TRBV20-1	TGCAGTGCTAGAGATGCAAGAGCGGGAAATGAGCAGTTCTTC	CSARDARAGNEQFF
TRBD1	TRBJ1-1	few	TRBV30	TGTGCCTGGGACAGGGTGCAGAACACTGAAGCTTTCTTT	CAWDRVQNTEAFF
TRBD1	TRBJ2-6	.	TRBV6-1	TGTGCCAGCAGCCCCGGGACAGGGATCTCTGGGGCCAACGTCCTGACTTTC	CASSPGTGISGANVLTF
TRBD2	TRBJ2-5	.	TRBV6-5	TGTGCCAGCAGACCTAGCGGGATAAGAGAGACCCAGTACTTC	CASRPSGIRETQYF
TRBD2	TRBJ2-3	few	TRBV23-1	TGCGCCAGCAGTCATGTTAGCGGGGCCGAGAAAATTAGCACAGATACGCAGTATTTT	CASSHVSGAEKISTDTQYF
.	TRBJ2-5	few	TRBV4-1	TGCGCCAGCAGCCAAGCTGGGGGGGCGTGGGAGACCCAGTACTTC	CASSQAGGAWETQYF
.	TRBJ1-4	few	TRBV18	TGTGCCAGCTCACCAAACTATGAAAAACTGTTTTTT	CASSPNYEKLFF
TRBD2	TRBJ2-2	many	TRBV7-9	TGTGCCAGCACCTTTATAGCGGGCACCGGGGAGCTGTTTTTT	CASTFIAGTGELFF
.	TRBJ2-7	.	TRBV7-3	TGTTCCAGCAGTCCAACGGGGTCCCACGAGCAGTACTTC	CSSSPTGSHEQYF
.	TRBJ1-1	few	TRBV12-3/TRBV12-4	TGTGCCAGCAGTACAGGGCCCACTGAAGCTTTCTTT	CASSTGPTEAFF
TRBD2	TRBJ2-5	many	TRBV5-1	TGCGCCAGCAGCTCCGGGGCTAGCGGGGTCCAAGAGACCCAGTACTTC	CASSSGASGVQETQYF
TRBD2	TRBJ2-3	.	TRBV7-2	TGTGCCAGCAGCCCGGGACTAGTGCGGGCAGATACGCAGTATTTT	CASSPGLVRADTQYF
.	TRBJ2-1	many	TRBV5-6	TGTGCCAGCAGCCGGGGATTTAGTGAGCAGTTCTTC	CASSRGFSEQFF
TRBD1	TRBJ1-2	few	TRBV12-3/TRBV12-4	TGTGCCAGCAGAGCAAGGGGGCCCTCTAACTATGGCTACACCTTC	CASRARGPSNYGYTF
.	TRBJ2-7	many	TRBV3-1	TGTGCCAGCAGCCAGGCCTTTGGCGGGGTGCGAGGCTCCTACGAGCAGTACTTC	CASSQAFGGVRGSYEQYF
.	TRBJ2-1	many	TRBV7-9	TGTGCCAGCAGCTTTGCGGCAGGGCGGAATGAGCAGTTCTTC	CASSFAAGRNEQFF
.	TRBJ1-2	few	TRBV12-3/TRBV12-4	TGTGCCAGCAGTTCGGGGGCCGCCCGGGGCTACACCTTC	CASSSGAARGYTF
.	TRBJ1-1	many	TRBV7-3	TGTGCCAGCAGCGAATCTTCTCGGGGTTGGGGCACTGAAGCTTTCTTT	CASSESSRGWGTEAFF
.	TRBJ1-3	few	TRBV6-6	TGTGCCAGCAGTTCCTACAGCTCTGGAAACACCATATATTTT	CASSSYSSGNTIYF
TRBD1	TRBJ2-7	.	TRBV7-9	TGTGCCAGTGGGTGGGACAGAGAGATTTACGAGCAGTACTTC	CASGWDREIYEQYF
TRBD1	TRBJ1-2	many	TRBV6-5	TGTGCCAGCAGAGATACGGGACAGGGGGCTGTATCTGGCTACACCTTC	CASRDTGQGAVSGYTF
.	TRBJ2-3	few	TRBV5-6	TGTGCCAGCAGCTTGGTACCGACTACGCAGTATTTT	CASSLVPTTQYF
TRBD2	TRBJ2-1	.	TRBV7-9	TGTGCCAGCAGCTTCCCGGGGGGACCTACATACAATGAGCAGTTCTTC	CASSFPGGPTYNEQFF
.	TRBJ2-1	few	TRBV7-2	TGTGCCAGCAGCCCCGGGGACGCAGTAACCTACAATGAGCAGTTCTTC	CASSPGDAVTYNEQFF
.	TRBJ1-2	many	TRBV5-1	TGCGCCAGCAGCTTGGGGGGCTCCTATGGCTACACCTTC	CASSLGGSYGYTF
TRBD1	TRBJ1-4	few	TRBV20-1	TGCAGTGCTAGGCTAAAGGGGGCAGAAAAACTGTTTTTT	CSARLKGAEKLFF
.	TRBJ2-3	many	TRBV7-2	TGTGCCAGCAGCTTAGCGCTCCTTAGCACAGATACGCAGTATTTT	CASSLALLSTDTQYF
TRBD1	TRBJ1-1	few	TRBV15	TGTGCCACCAGCGGACAGGGGGCGAGCACTGAAGCTTTCTTT	CATSGQGASTEAFF
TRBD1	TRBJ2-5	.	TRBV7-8	TGTGCCAGCAGCTTCAGGACAGGGAAGGCCCAGTACTTC	CASSFRTGKAQYF
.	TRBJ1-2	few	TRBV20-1	TGCAGTGCCCAGGACAATGGCTACACCTTC	CSAQDNGYTF
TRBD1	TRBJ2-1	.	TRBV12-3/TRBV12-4	TGTGCCAGCAGTTTATTCGGGACAGGGGACCACAATGAGCAGTTCTTC	CASSLFGTGDHNEQFF
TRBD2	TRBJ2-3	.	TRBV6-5	TGTGCCAGCAGGCCTAGCGGGAACCCTAGCACAGATACGCAGTATTTT	CASRPSGNPSTDTQYF
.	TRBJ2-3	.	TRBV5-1	TGCGCCAGCAGCTTGTTGCGGGGAGCAGATACGCAGTATTTT	CASSLLRGADTQYF
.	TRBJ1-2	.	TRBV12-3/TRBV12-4	TGTGCCAGCAGTTTGGGTGGGGAAGCGTATGGCTACACCTTC	CASSLGGEAYGYTF
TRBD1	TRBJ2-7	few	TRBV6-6	TGTGCCAGCAGTTACTCGACACAGGGGAGAAAGGGGCAGTACTTC	CASSYSTQGRKGQYF
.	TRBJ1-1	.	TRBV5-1	TGCGCCAGCAGCTTCAGACGGAACACTGAAGCTTTCTTT	CASSFRRNTEAFF
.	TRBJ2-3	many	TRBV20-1	TGCAGTGCTAGAGATGAGGGGGGGGATACGCAGTATTTT	CSARDEGGDTQYF
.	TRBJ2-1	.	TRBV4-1	TGCGCCAGCAGCCCCCTCCCTGAAGCCTACAATGAGCAGTTCTTC	CASSPLPEAYNEQFF
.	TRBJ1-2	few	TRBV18	TGTGCCAGCTCACCGGCAACAGGTGGCTATGGCTACACCTTC	CASSPATGGYGYTF
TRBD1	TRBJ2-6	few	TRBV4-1	TGCGCCAGCAGCCAAGATTTTGGGACAGGGGGCACTTCTGGGGCCAACGTCCTGACTTTC	CASSQDFGTGGTSGANVLTF
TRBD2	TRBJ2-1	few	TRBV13	TGTGCCAGCAGCCCGGGGGGACTAGCGGGATATGAGCAGTTCTTC	CASSPGGLAGYEQFF
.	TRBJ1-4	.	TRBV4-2	TGTGCCAGCAGCCGCGACGTTCGCTCGAATGAAAAACTGTTTTTT	CASSRDVRSNEKLFF
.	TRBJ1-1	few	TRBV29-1	TGCAGCGTTGTTACAATCATGGGATTCGGAGGGGACACTGAAGCTTTCTTT	CSVVTIMGFGGDTEAFF
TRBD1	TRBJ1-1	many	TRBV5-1	TGCGCCAGCAGCAAGACAGGGGCGAACACTGAAGCTTTCTTT	CASSKTGANTEAFF
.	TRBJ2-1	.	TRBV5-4	TGTGCCAGCAGCTTGGTAGTCAGCTCCTACAATGAGCAGTTCTTC	CASSLVVSSYNEQFF
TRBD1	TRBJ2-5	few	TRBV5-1	TGCGCCAGCAGCTGGGACAGGGTAGGGGAGACCCAGTACTTC	CASSWDRVGETQYF